This entry is about one T cell receptor beta chain. The sample comes from a study of T cell changes during pregnancy in multiple sclerosis. Profiling relied on immunoSEQ multiplex PCR, and the TCRdb table lists in-frame clones only, not all of them. The sample has some 50,000 clones; under 95% are singletons. The CDR3 runs to 15 residues. V lost 2 bases and J lost 6; bases outside the gene matches: 4. In germline, CDR1 is SGHNT, CDR2 YENEEA. V usage is TRBV11-3 and J usage is TRBJ2-1; 10 positions agree with TRBD1. The receptor was derived from a female donor with multiple sclerosis, enrolled in a pregnancy study. Sequences were derived from CD4+ T cells from peripheral blood mononuclear cells, sampled in the second trimester of pregnancy. Here the CDR3 reads CASSLRDRGSNEQFF. The DNA of the CDR3 is TGTGCCAGCAGCTTAAGGGACAGGGGAAGCAATGAGCAGTTCTTC. Combining the CDR3 with reference TRBV11-3 and TRBJ2-1 gives the whole variable domain EAGVVQSPRYKIIEKKQPVAFWCNPISGHNTLYWYLQNLGQGPELLIRYENEEAVDDSQLPKDRFSAERLKGVDSTLKIQPAELGDSAVYLCASSLRDRGSNEQFFGPGTRLTVL.